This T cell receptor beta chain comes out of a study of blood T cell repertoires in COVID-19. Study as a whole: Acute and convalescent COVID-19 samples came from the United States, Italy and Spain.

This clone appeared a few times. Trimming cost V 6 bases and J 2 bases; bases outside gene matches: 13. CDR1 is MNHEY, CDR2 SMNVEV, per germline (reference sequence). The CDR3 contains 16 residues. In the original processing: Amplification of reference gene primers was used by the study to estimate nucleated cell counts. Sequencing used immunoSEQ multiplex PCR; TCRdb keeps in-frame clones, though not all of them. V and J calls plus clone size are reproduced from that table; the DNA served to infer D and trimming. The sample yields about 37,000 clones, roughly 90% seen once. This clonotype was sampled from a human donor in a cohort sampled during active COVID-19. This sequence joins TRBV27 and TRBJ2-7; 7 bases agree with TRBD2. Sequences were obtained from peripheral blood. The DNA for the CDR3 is TGTGCCAGCAGGTTAAGGGCGGGGGAGCTTACCTACGAGCAGTACTTC. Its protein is CASRLRAGELTYEQYF.